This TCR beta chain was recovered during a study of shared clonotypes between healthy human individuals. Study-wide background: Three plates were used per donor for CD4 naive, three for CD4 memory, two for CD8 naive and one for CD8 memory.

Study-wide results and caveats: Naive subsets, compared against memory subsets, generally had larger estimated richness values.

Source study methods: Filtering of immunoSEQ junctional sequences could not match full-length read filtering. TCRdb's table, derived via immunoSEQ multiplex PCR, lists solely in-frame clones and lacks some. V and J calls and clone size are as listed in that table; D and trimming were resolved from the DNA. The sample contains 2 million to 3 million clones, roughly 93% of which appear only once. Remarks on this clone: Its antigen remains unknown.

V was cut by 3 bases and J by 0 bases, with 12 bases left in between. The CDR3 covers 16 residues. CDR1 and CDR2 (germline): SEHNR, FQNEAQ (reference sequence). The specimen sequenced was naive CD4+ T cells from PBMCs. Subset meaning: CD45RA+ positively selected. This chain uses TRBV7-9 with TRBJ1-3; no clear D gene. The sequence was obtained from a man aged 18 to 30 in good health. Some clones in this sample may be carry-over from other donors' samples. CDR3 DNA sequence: TGTGCCAGCAGCTTCGGGAGAGTAAGCTCTGGAAACACCATATATTTT. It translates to CASSFGRVSSGNTIYF.